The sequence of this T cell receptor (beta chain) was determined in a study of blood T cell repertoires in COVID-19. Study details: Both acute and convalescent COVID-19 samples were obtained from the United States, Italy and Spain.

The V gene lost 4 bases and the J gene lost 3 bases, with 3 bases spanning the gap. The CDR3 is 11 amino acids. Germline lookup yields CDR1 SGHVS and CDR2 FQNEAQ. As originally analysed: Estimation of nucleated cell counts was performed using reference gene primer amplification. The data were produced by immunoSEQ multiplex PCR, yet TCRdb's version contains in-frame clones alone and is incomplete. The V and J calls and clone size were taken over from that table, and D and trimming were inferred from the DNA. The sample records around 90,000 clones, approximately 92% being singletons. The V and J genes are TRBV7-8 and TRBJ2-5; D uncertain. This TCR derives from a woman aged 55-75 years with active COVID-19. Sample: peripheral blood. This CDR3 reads CASSSEETQYF. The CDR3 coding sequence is TGTGCCAGCAGCTCCGAAGAGACCCAGTACTTC. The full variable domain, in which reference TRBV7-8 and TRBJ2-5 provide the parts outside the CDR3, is GAGVSQSPRYKVAKRGQDVALRCDPISGHVSLFWYQQALGQGPEFLTYFQNEAQLDKSGLPSDRFFAERPEGSVSTLKIQRTQQEDSAVYLCASSSEETQYFGPGTRLLVL.